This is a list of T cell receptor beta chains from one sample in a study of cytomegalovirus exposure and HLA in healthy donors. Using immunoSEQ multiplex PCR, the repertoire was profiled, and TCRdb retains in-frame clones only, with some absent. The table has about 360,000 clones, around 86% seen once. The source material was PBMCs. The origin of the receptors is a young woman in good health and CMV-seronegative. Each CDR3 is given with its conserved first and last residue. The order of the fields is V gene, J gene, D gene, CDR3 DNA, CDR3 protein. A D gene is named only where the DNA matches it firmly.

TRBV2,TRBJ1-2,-,TGTGCCAGCAGTGACAGGGGCGCTAACTATGGCTACACCTTC,CASSDRGANYGYTF
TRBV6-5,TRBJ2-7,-,TGTGCCAGCAGTGGAGGTAGCGTGCCCTACGAGCAGTACTTC,CASSGGSVPYEQYF
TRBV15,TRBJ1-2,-,TGTGCCACAGGTCCCGACTTAAACTATGGCTACACCTTC,CATGPDLNYGYTF
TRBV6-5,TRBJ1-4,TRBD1,TGTGCCAGCAGTTACCATACAGGGGAAGGTGTCGAAAAACTGTTTTTT,CASSYHTGEGVEKLFF
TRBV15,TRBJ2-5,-,TGTGCCACCAGCAGAGACCCCGGGGGTCAAGAGACCCAGTACTTC,CATSRDPGGQETQYF
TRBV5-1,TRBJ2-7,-,TGCGCCAGCAGCTTGGTCGGGGAGGCCTACGAGCAGTACTTC,CASSLVGEAYEQYF
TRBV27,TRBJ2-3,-,TGTGCCAGCAGTCCTCTCGGGGGGCGCCCGTATTTT,CASSPLGGRPYF
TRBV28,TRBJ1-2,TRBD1,TGTGCCAGCAGTCCCAGCCTCGGACAGGGGGCAAACTATGGCTACACCTTC,CASSPSLGQGANYGYTF
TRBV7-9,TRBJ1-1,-,TGTGCCAGCAGCTTAGACATGAACACTGAAGCTTTCTTT,CASSLDMNTEAFF
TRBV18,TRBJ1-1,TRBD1,TGTGCCAGCTCACTTGGACAGGGAGGAACTGAAGCTTTCTTT,CASSLGQGGTEAFF
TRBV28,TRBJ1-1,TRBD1,TGTGCCAGCAGCCGATCCGGGACAGGGGACACTGAAGCTTTCTTT,CASSRSGTGDTEAFF